The 28 T cell receptor beta chains in this list originate from one sample, sequenced in a study of cytomegalovirus exposure and HLA in healthy donors. The PCR used 60 Vbeta and 13 Jbeta primers. Profiling relied on immunoSEQ multiplex PCR, and the TCRdb table lists in-frame clones only, not all of them. Of 150,000 to 180,000 clones listed, approximately 79% were seen once; the top ten hold around 6.6%. The sample was PBMCs. These receptor sequences come from a woman between 45 and 60 years old in good health and CMV-seropositive.

This chain joins TRBV5-1 and TRBJ2-2; 7 nucleotides line up with TRBD2. V gave up 4 bases and J gave up 2 bases; unmatched junction bases: 8. CDR1 is SGHRS and CDR2 is YFSETQ in the germline V gene. The CDR3 extends over 16 amino acids. The DNA for the CDR3 is TGCGCCAGCAGCACCCGCGGGGGAATTAACACCGGGGAGCTGTTTTTT. Amino acids: CASSTRGGINTGELFF.

This clone was seen a handful of times. The V call is TRBV11-2, the J call TRBJ1-1; 8 bases are shared with TRBD1. The germline CDR1 and CDR2 sequences are SGHAT and FQNNGV. With 7 bases clipped from V and 0 bases from J, the junction kept 4 bases outside the gene matches. The CDR3 covers 14 residues. DNA for the CDR3: TGTGCCAGCACCAGGGGACAGGTGAACACTGAAGCTTTCTTT. Amino acid sequence: CASTRGQVNTEAFF.

The chain has TRBV5-1 and TRBJ1-5, with D possibly matching TRBD1 (5 bases). Germline loops: CDR1 SGHRS, CDR2 YFSETQ. V was clipped by 3 bases and J by 7 bases, with 11 bases between them. The CDR3 contains 13 residues. Here the CDR3 reads CASSSRGGQPQHF. DNA for the CDR3: TGCGCCAGCAGCTCTCGGGGGGGACAGCCCCAGCATTTT.

J is TRBJ2-7 and V is TRBV9, with a tentative D call TRBD1 (6 bases). Germline V gives CDR1 SGDLS, CDR2 YYNGEE. The CDR3 is made up of 14 amino acids. V was cut by 0 bases and J by 3 bases, with 10 bases left in between. The CDR3 reads CASSVETGNYEQYF. The DNA for the CDR3 is TGTGCCAGCAGCGTAGAAACAGGGAACTACGAGCAGTACTTC.

The chain is built from TRBV7-2 and TRBJ2-7; 12 positions agree with TRBD1. The CDR3 covers 14 residues. The germline CDR1 and CDR2 sequences are SGHTA and FQGNSA. J gave up 4 bases and V 6 bases, and 4 bases lay outside the gene matches. CDR3 nucleotides: TGTGCCAGCAGGAGGGGACAGGGGGCTTACGAGCAGTACTTC. This gives the protein CASRRGQGAYEQYF.

The genes are TRBV6-1 and TRBJ1-5; D gene unclear. The V and J ends lost 2 bases and 3 bases respectively, with 11 bases between them. From germline, CDR1 is MNHNS and CDR2 SASEGT. The CDR3 sequence is 15 residues long. The CDR3 reads CASSELQEFNQPQHF. CDR3 coding DNA: TGTGCCAGCAGTGAACTTCAGGAATTCAATCAGCCCCAGCATTTT.

The chain has TRBV7-9 and TRBJ2-3, with D possibly TRBD2 on 7 matching bases. CDR1 and CDR2 from the germline V gene are SEHNR and FQNEAQ (reference sequence). The ends were cut back, 1 base at V and 8 bases at J, with 16 bases in the middle. CDR3 length: 15 residues. The CDR3 loop is CASSLELGGPGTQYF. CDR3 DNA: TGTGCCAGCAGCTTAGAGTTGGGGGGGCCGGGTACGCAGTATTTT.

This clone has only one observation. The chain is built from TRBV2 and TRBJ2-3; 11 bases map to TRBD1. The ends lost 6 bases at V and 6 bases at J; junction bases unmatched: 5. The germline V gene encodes CDR1 SNHLY and CDR2 FYNNEI. The CDR3 has 14 amino acids. The CDR3, as DNA: TGTGCCAGCAGAGGGACAGGGGGAGCGGATACGCAGTATTTT. Translation: CASRGTGGADTQYF. Drawing the rest from reference TRBV2 and TRBJ2-3, the complete variable domain is EPEVTQTPSHQVTQMGQEVILRCVPISNHLYFYWYRQILGQKVEFLVSFYNNEISEKSEIFDDQFSVERPDGSNFTLKIRSTKLEDSAMYFCASRGTGGADTQYFGPGTRLTVL.

In DNA, the CDR3 is TGTGCCAGCAGTTACGACAGGGGTATAAACACTGAAGCTTTCTTT. It translates to CASSYDRGINTEAFF. V is TRBV6-5 and J is TRBJ1-1, with TRBD1 matching over 8 bases. The CDR3 is made up of 15 amino acids. The germline gives CDR1 MNHEY, CDR2 SVGAGI. The V gene end was trimmed by 2 bases and the J gene end by 2 bases; junction bases not matched to a gene: 4.

On this clone itself: At one boundary the junction diverges from the germline segment, which might be a read error. The CDR3 sequence: CAIDSNRNF. CDR3 coding DNA: TGTGCCATCGATTCGAACAGGAACTTT. This chain uses TRBV2 with TRBJ1-1; a weak D match, TRBD1 (5 bases). This CDR3 region has 9 residues. Germline values: CDR1 SNHLY, CDR2 FYNNEI.

The V gene is TRBV7-2, the J gene TRBJ2-7; 8 bases are a match to TRBD2. Germline assignment: CDR1 SGHTA and CDR2 FQGNSA. The CDR3 is 14 amino acids. Losses at the gene ends were 3 bases for V and 0 bases for J; bases not matched to a gene: 1. The CDR3 DNA follows: TGTGCCAGCAGCTTCGGACTAGCCTCCTACGAGCAGTACTTC. This codes for CASSFGLASYEQYF.

The CDR3 DNA is TGTGCCAGCAGTTACTCGTCAGTAAAAAACACTGAAGCTTTCTTT. This translates into CASSYSSVKNTEAFF. The chain couples TRBV6-5 to TRBJ1-1; no clear D. Trimming took off 0 bases at V and 2 bases at J, with 10 bases between the two ends. The CDR3 runs 15 residues. Germline V gives CDR1 MNHEY, CDR2 SVGAGI.

The V call is TRBV4-1, the J call TRBJ1-5, with 8 bases fitting TRBD1. The V gene end was trimmed by 1 base and the J gene end by 4 bases; junction bases not matched to a gene: 6. CDR1 is MGHRA, CDR2 YSYEKL, per germline. The CDR3 totals 16 residues. The CDR3 DNA sequence: TGCGCCAGCAGCCAAGCGCCGGGACAGGCTAATCAGCCCCAGCATTTT. Translated, it gives CASSQAPGQANQPQHF.

This clone was found a few times. The chain employs TRBV6-6 and TRBJ1-2; 9 bases align to TRBD1. The germline gives CDR1 MNHNY, CDR2 SVGAGI (reference sequence). V dropped 0 bases and J dropped 6; count of bases not matched to a gene: 2. CDR3 length: 14 amino acids. Here the CDR3 reads CASSYSGQGNGYTF. CDR3 in DNA: TGTGCCAGCAGTTACTCAGGACAGGGGAATGGCTACACCTTC.

The chain links TRBV4-1 to TRBJ2-1; 7 bases agree with TRBD2. V gave up 5 bases and J gave up 10 bases; unmatched junction bases: 14. Germline V gene data show CDR1 as MGHRA and CDR2 as YSYEKL. The CDR3 covers 15 residues. This CDR3 reads CASSEGTSDVGEQFF. CDR3 bases: TGCGCCAGCAGCGAAGGTACTAGCGACGTAGGGGAGCAGTTCTTC.

The J gene is TRBJ2-3, the V gene TRBV10-2, with a tentative D call TRBD2 (5 bases). Germline loops: CDR1 WSHSY, CDR2 SAAADI. This CDR3 is built from 14 residues. Trimming shortened V by 2 bases and J by 2 bases, and 8 bases separated the two germline ends. The CDR3 loop is CASSEPRDTDTQYF. For the CDR3, the DNA is TGCGCCAGCAGTGAGCCGAGGGACACAGATACGCAGTATTTT.

The gene calls are TRBV7-2 and TRBJ1-2; D gene uncertain. Germline V gives CDR1 SGHTA, CDR2 FQGNSA. This CDR3 is built from 13 residues. Trimming took 4 bases from V and 1 from J, leaving 7 bases between them. In DNA form, the CDR3 reads TGTGCCAGCAGCTCGGACTTTAACTATGGCTACACCTTC. Amino acid sequence: CASSSDFNYGYTF.

V usage is TRBV6-6 and J usage is TRBJ2-7; 11 nucleotides match TRBD1. V was pared by 5 bases and J by 4 bases, with 10 bases of the junction left unmatched. CDR3 length: 16 amino acids. CDR1 MNHNY and CDR2 SVGAGI come from the germline V gene (reference sequence). The CDR3 DNA is TGTGCCAGCAGTGGTGGTATGGGACAGGGGGTATACGAGCAGTACTTC. Translating it yields CASSGGMGQGVYEQYF.

The genes are TRBV7-8 and TRBJ2-4; possibly TRBD2 for D (6 bases). CDR1 is SGHVS and CDR2 is FQNEAQ in the germline V gene. V was pared by 9 bases and J by 7 bases, with 13 bases between. CDR3 size: 12 residues. This CDR3 reads CASGGLRNIQYF. CDR3 coding DNA: TGTGCCAGTGGGGGACTCAGGAACATTCAGTACTTC.

The chain is built from TRBV6-5 and TRBJ2-7; 7 bases are a match to TRBD2. This CDR3 region has 12 residues. Losses at the gene ends were 6 bases for V and 4 bases for J; bases not matched to a gene: 3. Germline-derived CDR1 and CDR2 are MNHEY and SVGAGI. Here the CDR3 reads CASRNGGYEQYF. The DNA of the CDR3 is TGTGCCAGCAGAAACGGGGGGTACGAGCAGTACTTC.

The gene calls are TRBV7-9 and TRBJ1-1, with D maybe TRBD1 (5 bases). The CDR3 runs to 11 residues. V shed 7 bases and J shed 6 bases, with 9 bases lying between them. Germline values: CDR1 SEHNR, CDR2 FQNEAQ (reference sequence). In DNA, the CDR3 is TGTGCCAGCACTTCAGGGTCTGAAGCTTTCTTT. It is translated as CASTSGSEAFF.

The chain combines TRBV30 with TRBJ1-2; 8 bases are shared with TRBD1. Unmatched junction bases numbered 11, after V lost 7 bases and J lost 7 bases. The CDR3 is made up of 13 amino acids. CDR1 GTSNPN and CDR2 SVGIG come from the germline V gene (reference sequence). CDR3 amino acids: CALLQSGGGGYTF. The CDR3 DNA is TGTGCCTTATTACAGTCAGGGGGCGGTGGCTACACCTTC.

For the CDR3, the DNA is TGTGCCAGCAGTGAAGGTGACAGGGGGTGGTTGACTGAAGCTTTCTTT. Its protein product is CASSEGDRGWLTEAFF. The chain has TRBV2 and TRBJ1-1, with 9 positions matching TRBD1. Germline V gene data show CDR1 as SNHLY and CDR2 as FYNNEI. Losses at the gene ends were 1 base for V and 5 bases for J; bases not matched to a gene: 8. This CDR3 comprises 16 residues.

CDR3 protein: CASSPTGSREQYF. CDR3 in DNA: TGTGCCAGCAGTCCCACAGGGTCGAGGGAGCAGTACTTC. The V and J genes are TRBV25-1 and TRBJ2-7, with D tentatively TRBD1 (6 bases). Germline values: CDR1 MGHDK, CDR2 SYGVNS. Trimming stripped 5 bases from V and 7 bases from J, with 15 bases between. The CDR3 has 13 amino acids.

The chain combines TRBV5-8 with TRBJ2-1, with 8 bases that match TRBD2. Germline V gene sequence: CDR1 SGHTS, CDR2 YDEGEE. The CDR3 extends over 16 amino acids. The J segment lost 7 bases and the V segment lost 5 bases, leaving 14 bases of the junction unmatched. CDR3 protein: CASRSYSGLGINEQFF. The CDR3 DNA reads as TGTGCCAGCAGGTCCTACTCGGGACTAGGAATTAATGAGCAGTTCTTC.

The genes are TRBV19 and TRBJ1-2; no reliable D call. This CDR3 has 13 amino acids. The germline gives CDR1 LNHDA, CDR2 SQIVND (reference sequence). V was cut by 2 bases and J by 4 bases, with 8 bases left in between. In DNA, the CDR3 is TGTGCCAGTAGTATAAGCGGTGCCTATGGCTACACCTTC. It translates to CASSISGAYGYTF.

This chain links TRBV7-9 with TRBJ2-3; TRBD2 agrees at 7 bases. Germline V CDR1 and CDR2: SEHNR, FQNEAQ (reference sequence). There are 15 residues in the CDR3. With 4 bases clipped from V and 4 bases from J, the junction kept 8 bases outside the gene matches. As DNA, the CDR3 is TGTGCCAGCAGCTACAACTGGGAGGGAGCAGATACGCAGTATTTT. It encodes CASSYNWEGADTQYF.

The chain has TRBV7-2 and TRBJ2-3; D gene uncertain. This CDR3 has 13 amino acids. CDR1 and CDR2 (germline): SGHTA, FQGNSA. The ends were cut back, 4 bases at V and 2 bases at J, with 7 bases in the middle. CDR3 sequence (DNA): TGTGCCAGCAGCTATAAATTCACAGATACGCAGTATTTT. This codes for CASSYKFTDTQYF. Filled out from reference TRBV7-2 and TRBJ2-3, the complete variable domain reads GAGVSQSPSNKVTEKGKDVELRCDPISGHTALYWYRQSLGQGLEFLIYFQGNSAPDKSGLPSDRFSAERTGGSVSTLTIQRTQQEDSAVYLCASSYKFTDTQYFGPGTRLTVL.